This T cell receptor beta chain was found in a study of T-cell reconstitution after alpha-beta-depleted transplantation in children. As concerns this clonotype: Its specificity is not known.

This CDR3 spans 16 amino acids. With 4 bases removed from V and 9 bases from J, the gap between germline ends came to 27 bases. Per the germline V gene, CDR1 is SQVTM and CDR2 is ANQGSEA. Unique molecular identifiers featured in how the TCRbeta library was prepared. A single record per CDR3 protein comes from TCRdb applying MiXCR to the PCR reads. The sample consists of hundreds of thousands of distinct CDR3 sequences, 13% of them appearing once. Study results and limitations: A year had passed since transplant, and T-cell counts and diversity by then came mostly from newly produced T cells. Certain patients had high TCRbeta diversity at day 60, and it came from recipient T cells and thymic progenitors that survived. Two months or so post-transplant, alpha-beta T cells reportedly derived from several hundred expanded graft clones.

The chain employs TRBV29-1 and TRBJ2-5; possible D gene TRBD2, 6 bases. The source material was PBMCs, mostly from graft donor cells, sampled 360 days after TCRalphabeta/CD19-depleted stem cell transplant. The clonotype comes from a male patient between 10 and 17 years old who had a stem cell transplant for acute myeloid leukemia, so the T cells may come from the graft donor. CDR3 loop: CSVGPTTMGEREAQYF. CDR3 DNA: TGCAGCGTTGGTCCGACGACTATGGGGGAGAGGGAGGCCCAGTACTTC.